The clone carrying this TCR beta chain came up many times. The antigen is undetermined. This sample is part of a study of CD8 T cells in ankylosing spondylitis. Study findings and constraints: Clones linked to the disease showed a CD8+ phenotype. They occurred at relatively low frequencies in peripheral blood.

TCRdb itself ran the 5' RACE reads through MiXCR, one entry per CDR3 protein. The table includes about 240,000 distinct CDR3 sequences, roughly 8.6% detected once. Sequenced material: blood, either unsorted or a sorted T cell fraction (not recorded which). The clonotype originates from a male donor with ankylosing spondylitis or in good health (not recorded which).

The CDR3 reads CASSQDGQGDGYTF. Here the CDR3 DNA reads TGTGCCAGCAGCCAAGACGGACAGGGGGATGGCTACACCTTC. This chain links TRBV4-2 with TRBJ1-2; 10 nucleotides match TRBD1. V lost 0 bases to trimming and J lost 6 bases; unmatched junction nucleotides: 1. The germline CDR1 and CDR2 sequences are LGHNA and YNFKEQ. The CDR3 runs 14 residues.